This T cell receptor beta chain was documented in a study of T cell clonality in common variable immunodeficiency. Note on this clone: The CDR3 is cut off 3 residues early in the read; its end comes from the germline J gene.

Data came from immunoSEQ multiplex PCR; TCRdb stores just in-frame clones and leaves some out. Observed are about 74,000 clones, no singletons, with the top ten taking 0.8%. This CDR3 has 15 residues. The ends lost 4 bases at V and 2 bases at J; junction bases unmatched: 6. CDR1 is SGHNT, CDR2 YENEEA, per germline. Sequenced input: peripheral blood mononuclear cells. The chain links TRBV11-3 to TRBJ2-5; 8 positions match TRBD1. The source of this sequence is a person aged 18 to 70 in good health. Partial CDR3 DNA: TGTGCCAGCAGCTCTCGGACAGGGATGCAAGAGACC. Translated: CASSSRTGMQET. The whole CDR3 protein is CASSSRTGMQETQYF.